This T cell receptor beta chain appears in the sequencing data of a study of blood T cell repertoires in COVID-19. Libraries were prepared by immunoSEQ multiplex PCR; TCRdb keeps only in-frame clonotypes and omits some of them. The profile shows 340,000 or so clones, just over 85% of them singletons. Across about two dozen US areas, participants ranged in age from 18 to 89 years. The CDR3 is 17 amino acids. In germline, CDR1 is SGHKS, CDR2 YYEKEE (reference sequence). The trim removed 0 bases at V and 9 bases at J, leaving 8 bases unmatched. This chain uses TRBV5-5 with TRBJ2-1; 14 bases line up with TRBD2. Sequenced input: PBMCs or T cells enriched from blood (not recorded which). This clonotype was sampled from a woman between 40 and 50 years old with acute COVID-19. The CDR3 DNA reads as TGTGCCAGCAGCTTGGGAGGACTAGCGGGGGGTGGAGGTGAGCAGTTCTTC. The encoded protein is CASSLGGLAGGGGEQFF.